Listed here are 30 T cell receptor beta chains from one sample, sequenced in a study of cytomegalovirus exposure and HLA in healthy donors. The study ran its PCR with 60 Vbeta and 13 Jbeta primers. TCRdb keeps only in-frame clones here, not all; method: immunoSEQ multiplex PCR. The profile covers roughly 140,000 clones, with around 84% appearing a single time and 2% to 2.5% taken by the ten largest. The sample comprised PBMCs. The origin of the receptors is a boy aged 2 to 9 in good health and CMV-seronegative.

The rearrangement joins TRBV7-8 to TRBJ1-2, with D maybe TRBD1 (6 bases). The germline V gene has CDR1 SGHVS and CDR2 FQNEAQ. CDR3 length: 18 residues. V lost 1 base to trimming and J lost 6 bases, with 24 bases between them. The CDR3 spells CASSLVVAGANPLNGYTF. CDR3 DNA sequence: TGTGCCAGCAGCTTAGTCGTGGCGGGGGCGAACCCGTTGAATGGCTACACCTTC.

The table lists this clone with a count of one. Here the CDR3 reads CAISESRTGKYGYTF. The CDR3 region has the DNA TGTGCCATCAGTGAGTCGAGGACAGGCAAATATGGCTACACCTTC. The chain links TRBV10-3 to TRBJ1-2, with 7 nucleotides matching TRBD1. Unmatched junction bases numbered 6, after V lost 0 bases and J lost 5 bases. Germline V lookup: CDR1 ENHRY, CDR2 SYGVKD. The CDR3 covers 15 residues.

The V gene is TRBV6-5, the J gene TRBJ1-3; a weak D match, TRBD1 (6 bases). Germline loops: CDR1 MNHEY, CDR2 SVGAGI. V was cut by 6 bases and J by 3 bases, with 12 bases left in between. This CDR3 spans 14 amino acids. CDR3 sequence (DNA): TGTGCCAGCAGCTTGGACAGAGGTGGAAACACCATATATTTT. This encodes CASSLDRGGNTIYF.

The genes are TRBV4-1 and TRBJ2-7, with D uncertain. From germline, CDR1 is MGHRA and CDR2 YSYEKL. The CDR3 has 15 amino acids. With 1 base removed from V and 3 bases from J, the gap between germline ends came to 13 bases. CDR3 nucleotide sequence: TGCGCCAGCAGCCAAGGATTAGCCCCGAACTACGAGCAGTACTTC. Protein sequence: CASSQGLAPNYEQYF.

The rearrangement joins TRBV6-1 to TRBJ1-3; 7 bases agree with TRBD1. Germline-derived CDR1 and CDR2 are MNHNS and SASEGT. The CDR3 has 15 residues. V was pared by 6 bases and J by 0 bases, with 5 bases of the junction left unmatched. In DNA form, the CDR3 reads TGTGCCAGCAGCCACAGGGGCTTCTCTGGAAACACCATATATTTT. Translated, it gives CASSHRGFSGNTIYF.

The chain joins TRBV7-9 to TRBJ1-1; D unresolved. Looked up from germline, CDR1 is SEHNR and CDR2 is FQNEAQ (reference sequence). V was trimmed by 0 bases and J by 9 bases, leaving 14 bases between them. The CDR3 has 14 residues. CDR3 DNA: TGTGCCAGCAGCTTAGCGATCCTCCGGGAACAAGCTTTCTTT. Amino acid sequence: CASSLAILREQAFF.

J is TRBJ1-1 and V is TRBV27; D not resolved. The V end lost 5 bases, the J end lost 5 bases, and 12 bases lay between the germline ends. CDR1 is MNHEY, CDR2 SMNVEV, per germline (reference sequence). The CDR3 sequence is 13 residues long. This CDR3 reads CASSRGRKTEAFF. CDR3 nucleotides: TGTGCCAGCAGTCGGGGTCGTAAGACTGAAGCTTTCTTT.

The chain is built from TRBV30 and TRBJ2-7; TRBD1 agrees at 8 bases. This CDR3 is built from 11 residues. Trimming removed 4 bases from V and 13 bases from J; junction bases left unmatched: 9. Germline CDR1 reads GTSNPN; CDR2 reads SVGIG (reference sequence). The CDR3 spells CAWTKQGVTYF. CDR3 coding DNA: TGTGCCTGGACGAAACAGGGGGTAACTTACTTC.

The genes are TRBV5-1 and TRBJ2-1; the match to TRBD2 covers 11 bases. Germline V gene data show CDR1 as SGHRS and CDR2 as YFSETQ. V shed 2 bases, J shed 6 bases, and the junction held 10 bases outside the gene matches. This CDR3 region has 17 residues. The CDR3 loop reads CASSFISGGVGPNEQFF. CDR3 in DNA: TGCGCCAGCAGCTTCATTAGCGGGGGGGTCGGCCCCAATGAGCAGTTCTTC. Based on the CDR3 plus reference TRBV5-1 and TRBJ2-1, the full variable domain is KAGVTQTPRYLIKTRGQQVTLSCSPISGHRSVSWYQQTPGQGLQFLFEYFSETQRNKGNFPGRFSGRQFSNSRSEMNVSTLELGDSALYLCASSFISGGVGPNEQFFGPGTRLTVL.

This clone is labeled medium-sized. The rearrangement links TRBV5-5 to TRBJ1-5; D is unclear. There are 17 residues in the CDR3. Trimming cost V 0 bases and J 0 bases, with 13 bases left between them. Germline V gene sequence: CDR1 SGHKS, CDR2 YYEKEE (reference sequence). CDR3 coding DNA: TGTGCCAGCAGCTTGGTGATGCCAGTGTATAGCAATCAGCCCCAGCATTTT. It is translated as CASSLVMPVYSNQPQHF.

This chain joins TRBV4-2 and TRBJ2-7, with TRBD1 as a possible D gene (5 bases). Germline V gene lookup returns CDR1 LGHNA and CDR2 YNFKEQ. The CDR3 is 14 residues long. V lost 1 base and J 2 bases, leaving 9 bases between the germline ends. In DNA form, the CDR3 reads TGTGCCAGCAGCCAAGGGGGCAGTCCCTACGAGCAGTACTTC. Translating gives CASSQGGSPYEQYF.

The V call is TRBV28, the J call TRBJ2-7; 10 bases are a match to TRBD2. Germline V gene sequence: CDR1 MDHEN, CDR2 SYDVKM. The ends lost 6 bases at V and 9 bases at J; junction bases unmatched: 5. This CDR3 has 12 residues. CDR3 loop: CASRIAGGWQYF. The DNA of the CDR3 is TGTGCCAGCAGAATAGCGGGAGGTTGGCAGTACTTC.

The rearrangement joins TRBV25-1 to TRBJ1-2; TRBD1 aligns across 7 bases. Germline V lookup: CDR1 MGHDK, CDR2 SYGVNS. Unmatched junction bases numbered 5, after V lost 6 bases and J lost 4 bases. The CDR3 loop spans 13 amino acids. The CDR3 region is CASRMTGIYGYTF. CDR3 nucleotides: TGTGCCAGCAGGATGACAGGGATCTATGGCTACACCTTC.

The V and J genes are TRBV30 and TRBJ1-2; 10 bases map to TRBD1. CDR3 size: 12 residues. Germline CDR1 GTSNPN, CDR2 SVGIG (reference sequence). With V trimmed by 5 bases and J by 5 bases, 2 bases remained unmatched. This chain's CDR3 is CAWLDRGYGYTF. The CDR3 DNA reads TGTGCCTGGTTGGACAGGGGGTATGGCTACACCTTC.

This chain connects TRBV27 to TRBJ2-2, with 8 bases matching TRBD1. V gave up 8 bases and J gave up 1 base; unmatched junction bases: 6. The CDR3 is 15 amino acids. Germline values: CDR1 MNHEY, CDR2 SMNVEV (reference sequence). The CDR3 DNA sequence: TGTGCCAGCCAGAAAGGGACAGGGAACACCGGGGAGCTGTTTTTT. The encoded protein is CASQKGTGNTGELFF.

The V gene is TRBV30, the J gene TRBJ1-6; possible D gene TRBD1, 6 bases. The CDR3 has 14 amino acids. From germline, CDR1 is GTSNPN and CDR2 SVGIG (reference sequence). V gave up 2 bases and J gave up 8 bases, with 13 bases separating them. The CDR3 region is CAWSQNYRDSPLHF. In DNA, the CDR3 is TGTGCCTGGAGTCAGAATTACAGGGATTCACCCCTCCACTTT.

The chain uses TRBV9 and TRBJ1-1, with TRBD1 identical over 7 bases. The CDR3 is 14 residues long. Trimming removed 3 bases from V and 4 bases from J; junction bases left unmatched: 6. Per germline, CDR1 SGDLS and CDR2 YYNGEE. CDR3 sequence reads: CASSGTGPSTEAFF. In DNA, the CDR3 is TGTGCCAGCAGCGGGACAGGCCCGAGCACTGAAGCTTTCTTT.

The rearrangement joins TRBV6-5 to TRBJ1-1; 7 nucleotides agree with TRBD1. Germline assignment: CDR1 MNHEY and CDR2 SVGAGI. The CDR3 has 15 residues. Germline trimming cut 0 bases from V and 4 bases from J; bases unmatched to any gene: 5. Here the CDR3 reads CASSYSNAGGTEAFF. In DNA, the CDR3 is TGTGCCAGCAGTTACTCGAATGCAGGGGGCACTGAAGCTTTCTTT.

This chain links TRBV5-1 with TRBJ2-5, with 13 bases that match TRBD2. The trim removed 3 bases at V and 1 base at J, leaving 6 bases unmatched. CDR3 length equals 17 residues. CDR1 and CDR2 (germline): SGHRS, YFSETQ. The CDR3 coding sequence is TGCGCCAGCAGCTCCGGGACTAGCGGGATACGCCAAGAGACCCAGTACTTC. Protein sequence: CASSSGTSGIRQETQYF.

V usage is TRBV7-9 and J usage is TRBJ2-1, with 15 bases that match TRBD2. CDR1 and CDR2 (germline): SEHNR, FQNEAQ (reference sequence). V trimming: 5 bases; J trimming: 7 bases; junction bases outside the gene matches: 6. The CDR3 is 16 residues long. The CDR3 coding sequence is TGTGCCAGCAGCCGGACTAGCGGGAGGGCCATAAATGAGCAGTTCTTC. Amino acid sequence: CASSRTSGRAINEQFF.

This chain joins TRBV9 and TRBJ2-7; 8 bases map to TRBD2. Trimming at V came to 4 bases and at J to 3 bases, leaving 3 bases not matched to a gene. CDR1 SGDLS and CDR2 YYNGEE come from the germline V gene. The CDR3 is 13 residues long. The chain's CDR3 is CASSRGGDYEQYF. CDR3 coding DNA: TGTGCCAGCAGCCGGGGGGGAGACTACGAGCAGTACTTC. Based on the CDR3 plus reference TRBV9 and TRBJ2-7, the full variable domain is DSGVTQTPKHLITATGQRVTLRCSPRSGDLSVYWYQQSLDQGLQFLIQYYNGEERAKGNILERFSAQQFPDLHSELNLSSLELGDSALYFCASSRGGDYEQYFGPGTRLTVT.

Concerning this clone itself: The junction departs from germline at one end; a sequencing error may be responsible. The chain combines TRBV10-3 with TRBJ2-2; TRBD1 aligns across 7 bases. The CDR3 length is 16 residues. Germline V gene lookup returns CDR1 ENHRY and CDR2 SYGVKD. The CDR3 is CAISKSNKRGPKALFF. The CDR3 bases are TGTGCCATCAGTAAGTCGAACAAAAGGGGGCCGAAAGCGCTGTTTTTT.

The gene calls are TRBV6-1 and TRBJ2-3; D is unclear. V dropped 7 bases and J dropped 3 bases, with 11 bases sitting between them. Germline values: CDR1 MNHNS, CDR2 SASEGT. CDR3 length equals 13 residues. The CDR3 loop reads CASKRLMTDTQYF. Written as DNA, the CDR3 is TGTGCCAGCAAACGACTTATGACAGATACGCAGTATTTT.

This clone has only a few counts. The gene calls are TRBV4-2 and TRBJ1-4; 7 bases fit TRBD1. J lost 8 bases, V lost 3 bases, and 9 bases had no gene match. Germline V gene lookup returns CDR1 LGHNA and CDR2 YNFKEQ. The CDR3 consists of 15 residues. CDR3 nucleotide sequence: TGTGCCAGCAGCCAGACGACAGGGAGGAAGGAAAAACTGTTTTTT. Translating gives CASSQTTGRKEKLFF.

The chain employs TRBV6-5 and TRBJ2-5, with D possibly being TRBD1 (6 bases). Matching the DNA end better, TRBJ2-7 makes the J call doubtful. Germline CDR1 reads MNHEY; CDR2 reads SVGAGI. The CDR3 spans 14 residues. The CDR3 protein is CASSYFSTGNEQYF. CDR3 in DNA: TGTGCCAGCAGTTATTTTTCAACAGGGAACGAGCAGTACTTC.

The rearrangement joins TRBV27 to TRBJ1-1, with D tentatively TRBD1 (5 bases). The germline gives CDR1 MNHEY, CDR2 SMNVEV (reference sequence). Trimming removed 5 bases from V and 8 bases from J, with 12 bases in between. The CDR3 sequence is 12 residues long. The CDR3 sequence: CASSPGLKEAFF. The CDR3 bases are TGTGCCAGCAGTCCGGGACTTAAGGAAGCTTTCTTT.

The rearrangement links TRBV25-1 to TRBJ1-4; D might be TRBD1 (6 bases). From germline, CDR1 is MGHDK and CDR2 SYGVNS. V was shortened by 2 bases and J by 0 bases, with 10 bases between the two germline ends. This CDR3 has 16 residues. The CDR3 protein is CASSEPRTATNEKLFF. DNA of the CDR3: TGTGCCAGCAGTGAACCCCGGACAGCAACTAATGAAAAACTGTTTTTT.

The rearrangement joins TRBV7-9 to TRBJ2-1; D might be TRBD2 (7 bases). CDR1 SEHNR and CDR2 FQNEAQ come from the germline V gene (reference sequence). CDR3 length equals 14 residues. Deletions cut 2 bases from V and 8 bases from J, with 13 bases between. The CDR3 DNA sequence: TGTGCCAGCAGCTTACGGGGGGAGGGGGATGAGCAGTTCTTC. Translating gives CASSLRGEGDEQFF. The full variable domain, its missing parts supplied by reference TRBV7-9 and TRBJ2-1, is DTGVSQNPRHKITKRGQNVTFRCDPISEHNRLYWYRQTLGQGPEFLTYFQNEAQLEKSRLLSDRFSAERPKGSFSTLEIQRTEQGDSAMYLCASSLRGEGDEQFFGPGTRLTVL.

The rearrangement links TRBV4-3 to TRBJ2-6; D gene unclear. The CDR3 has 14 residues. Trimming took off 4 bases at V and 0 bases at J, with 4 bases between the two ends. Germline values: CDR1 LGHNA, CDR2 YSLEER. Written as DNA, the CDR3 is TGCGCCAGCAGCCTATCCTCTGGGGCCAACGTCCTGACTTTC. This codes for CASSLSSGANVLTF.

The CDR3 protein is CASSLVQAGYTF. The CDR3 DNA follows: TGTGCCAGCAGTTTAGTACAGGCTGGCTACACCTTC. The V gene is TRBV28, the J gene TRBJ1-2, with D possibly TRBD1 on 5 matching bases. Germline V gene sequence: CDR1 MDHEN, CDR2 SYDVKM. CDR3 length: 12 amino acids. The V end lost 2 bases, the J end lost 7 bases, and 8 bases lay between the germline ends.